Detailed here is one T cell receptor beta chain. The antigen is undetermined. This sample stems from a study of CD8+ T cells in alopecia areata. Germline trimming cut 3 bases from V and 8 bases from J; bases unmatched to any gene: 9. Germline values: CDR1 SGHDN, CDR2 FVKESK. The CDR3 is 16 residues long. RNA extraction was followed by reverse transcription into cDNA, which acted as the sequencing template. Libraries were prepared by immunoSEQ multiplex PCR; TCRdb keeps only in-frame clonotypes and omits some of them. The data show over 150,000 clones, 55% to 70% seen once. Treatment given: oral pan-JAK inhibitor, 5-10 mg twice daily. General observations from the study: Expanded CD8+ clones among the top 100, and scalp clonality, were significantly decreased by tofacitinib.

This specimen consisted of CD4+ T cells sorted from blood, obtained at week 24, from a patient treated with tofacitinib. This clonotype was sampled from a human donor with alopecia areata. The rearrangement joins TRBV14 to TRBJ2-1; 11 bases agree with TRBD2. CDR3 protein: CASSQLTSGSGYEQFF. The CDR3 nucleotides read TGTGCCAGCAGCCAGCTTACTAGCGGGAGCGGCTATGAGCAGTTCTTC.